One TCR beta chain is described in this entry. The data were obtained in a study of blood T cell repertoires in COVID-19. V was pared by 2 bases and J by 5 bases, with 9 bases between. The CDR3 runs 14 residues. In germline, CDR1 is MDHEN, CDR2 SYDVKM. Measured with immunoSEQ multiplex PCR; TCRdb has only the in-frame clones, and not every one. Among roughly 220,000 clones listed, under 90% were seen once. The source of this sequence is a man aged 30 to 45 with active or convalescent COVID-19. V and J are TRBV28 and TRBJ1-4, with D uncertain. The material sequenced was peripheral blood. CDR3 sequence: CASSLPGGNEKLFF. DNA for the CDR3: TGTGCCAGCAGTTTACCCGGAGGAAATGAAAAACTGTTTTTT.